The 25 T cell receptor beta chains listed next were all sequenced from one sample in a study of long-term antiretroviral therapy in people with HIV. Sequencing relied on immunoSEQ assay v3.0, run at survey level. Libraries were prepared by immunoSEQ multiplex PCR; TCRdb keeps only in-frame clonotypes and omits some of them. The table shows some 21,000 clones, with about 88% occurring only once. The sequencing here drew on unsorted PBMCs, taken 2.3 years after starting antiretroviral therapy. All receptors derive from a man in his 60s with HIV.

In this sample, this clone turned up once. The chain carries TRBV18 and TRBJ2-7, with 7 positions matching TRBD2. From germline, CDR1 is KGHSH and CDR2 LQKENI. There are 14 residues in the CDR3. V lost 3 bases to trimming and J lost 6 bases; unmatched junction nucleotides: 8. CDR3 region: CASSPGLGEGEQYF. Here the CDR3 DNA reads TGTGCCAGCTCACCGGGCTTGGGGGAGGGCGAGCAGTACTTC.

The CDR3 region is CASGLARGSGYTEAFF. CDR3 nucleotides: TGTGCTAGTGGTTTGGCCCGGGGGTCAGGATACACTGAAGCTTTCTTT. The chain recombines TRBV12-5 with TRBJ1-1, with D possibly matching TRBD1 (5 bases). Between the trimmed V and J ends, which lost 1 base and 3 bases, there was a span of 15 bases. The CDR3 runs 16 residues. The germline V gene encodes CDR1 LGHNT and CDR2 FRNRAP.

This clone was found a few times. The chain employs TRBV7-2 and TRBJ2-3; no clear D. The CDR3 consists of 15 residues. Germline V gives CDR1 SGHTA, CDR2 FQGNSA. Trimming removed 5 bases at V and 2 bases at J, with 14 bases between. This CDR3 is CASSPTGRSTDTQYF. The CDR3 DNA is TGTGCCAGCAGCCCGACTGGACGATCCACAGATACGCAGTATTTT.

The chain combines TRBV5-1 with TRBJ2-5, with D hard to call. The V and J ends lost 4 bases and 0 bases respectively, with 1 base between them. This CDR3 contains 11 residues. Looked up from germline, CDR1 is SGHRS and CDR2 is YFSETQ. As DNA, the CDR3 is TGCGCCAGCAGCGACCAAGAGACCCAGTACTTC. This codes for CASSDQETQYF.

The chain couples TRBV6-5 to TRBJ2-7; TRBD1 or TRBD2 may be the D gene (6 bases each). This CDR3 has 14 amino acids. V lost 9 bases and J 2 bases, leaving 17 bases between the germline ends. CDR1 is MNHEY, CDR2 SVGAGI, per germline. The CDR3: CASTGAGTTYEQYF. CDR3 nucleotide sequence: TGTGCCAGTACGGGGGCCGGAACCACCTACGAGCAGTACTTC.

This chain links TRBV6-5 with TRBJ2-7, with 8 bases matching TRBD2. V shed 2 bases, J shed 3 bases, and the junction held 6 bases outside the gene matches. Germline V lookup: CDR1 MNHEY, CDR2 SVGAGI. This CDR3 region has 15 residues. CDR3 protein: CASSYGLAGGYEQYF. In nucleotides, the CDR3 is TGTGCCAGCAGTTACGGGCTCGCGGGGGGCTACGAGCAGTACTTC.

The chain's CDR3 is CASSLGADGSYNEQFF. CDR3 in DNA: TGCGCCAGCAGCTTGGGGGCAGACGGCTCCTACAATGAGCAGTTCTTC. The chain couples TRBV5-1 to TRBJ2-1; D uncertain. The V gene's germline CDR1 is SGHRS and CDR2 YFSETQ. The CDR3 is 16 residues long. Trimming stripped 0 bases from V and 0 bases from J, with 10 bases between.

This rearrangement joins TRBV11-2 to TRBJ1-1; unclear D gene. CDR3 length equals 12 residues. V was trimmed by 5 bases and J by 8 bases, leaving 12 bases between them. The germline V gene encodes CDR1 SGHAT and CDR2 FQNNGV. CDR3 nucleotide sequence: TGTGCCAGCAGCCCCAGATTCGGGGAAGCTTTCTTT. This encodes CASSPRFGEAFF.

CDR3 bases: TGTGCCAGCTCAGAATTACAGGGAGATCAGCCCCAGCATTTT. Amino acid sequence: CASSELQGDQPQHF. This rearrangement joins TRBV18 to TRBJ1-5, with D perhaps matching TRBD1 (6 bases). This CDR3 has 14 amino acids. V lost 5 bases to trimming and J lost 5 bases, with 13 bases between them. Germline CDR1 KGHSH, CDR2 LQKENI.

In its sample, this clone was seen a few times. The V call is TRBV4-2, the J call TRBJ1-2; D remains ambiguous. The CDR3 has 15 residues. Trimming cost V 1 base and J 9 bases, with 18 bases left between them. Germline V gives CDR1 LGHNA, CDR2 YNFKEQ. CDR3: CASSQAATNPVRYTF. CDR3 DNA sequence: TGTGCCAGCAGCCAAGCGGCCACTAACCCGGTCCGCTACACCTTC.

The chain recombines TRBV6-1 with TRBJ1-2; D may be TRBD1 (6 bases). This CDR3 spans 16 amino acids. Trimming removed 2 bases from V and 4 bases from J, with 17 bases in between. The germline gives CDR1 MNHNS, CDR2 SASEGT. CDR3 sequence (DNA): TGTGCCAGCAGTGAAAGGTACAGGGACCCCATCTATGGCTACACCTTC. This codes for CASSERYRDPIYGYTF.

V and J are TRBV11-2 and TRBJ1-2; D gene unclear. Germline loops: CDR1 SGHAT, CDR2 FQNNGV. This CDR3 has 13 amino acids. With 3 bases removed from V and 3 bases from J, the gap between germline ends came to 8 bases. CDR3: CASSFSSDYGYTF. The CDR3 coding sequence is TGTGCCAGCAGCTTCAGTAGCGACTATGGCTACACCTTC.

The chain uses TRBV9 and TRBJ2-7; 7 bases match TRBD1. CDR3 length equals 17 residues. CDR1 and CDR2 (germline): SGDLS, YYNGEE. The junction had 9 bases not matched to a gene; V was cut back by 0 bases and J by 0 bases. CDR3 sequence (DNA): TGTGCCAGCAGCGTAGGACAGGGTACCCTAAGCTCCTACGAGCAGTACTTC. Amino acids: CASSVGQGTLSSYEQYF.

The chain combines TRBV29-1 with TRBJ1-1; possible D gene TRBD1, 6 bases. Germline V gene data show CDR1 as SQVTM and CDR2 as ANQGSEA. The V end lost 4 bases, the J end lost 4 bases, and 7 bases lay between the germline ends. The CDR3 length is 11 residues. CDR3 bases: TGCAGCGTTGGAGGGGGCACTGAAGCTTTCTTT. Protein sequence: CSVGGGTEAFF.

The V and J genes are TRBV11-3 and TRBJ2-6; D gene unclear. Germline V CDR1 and CDR2: SGHNT, YENEEA. This CDR3 region has 15 residues. Between the trimmed V and J ends, which lost 1 base and 0 bases, there was a span of 4 bases. CDR3 coding DNA: TGTGCCAGCAGCTTAGGGGCCTCTGGGGCCAACGTCCTGACTTTC. Translated, it gives CASSLGASGANVLTF.

For the CDR3, the DNA is TGTGCCAGCAGTCCCCACCGTGGACAGGGTTTCGCGTTGGATGAAAAACTGTTTTTT. Protein: CASSPHRGQGFALDEKLFF. This chain uses TRBV27 with TRBJ1-4; 8 positions match TRBD1. Germline lookup yields CDR1 MNHEY and CDR2 SMNVEV (reference sequence). The CDR3 is 19 residues long. Germline trimming cut 5 bases from V and 6 bases from J; bases unmatched to any gene: 20.

This chain links TRBV20-1 with TRBJ2-5; D perhaps matches TRBD2 (6 bases). CDR1 and CDR2 from the germline V gene are DFQATT and SNEGSKA (reference sequence). This CDR3 comprises 11 residues. Trimming cost V 3 bases and J 4 bases, with 6 bases left between them. The CDR3 loop is CSASSGETQYF. In DNA, the CDR3 is TGCAGTGCTAGTAGCGGAGAGACCCAGTACTTC.

The chain uses TRBV6-5 and TRBJ2-7; TRBD1 matches at 8 bases. The length of the CDR3 is 16 residues. Germline V gives CDR1 MNHEY, CDR2 SVGAGI. Germline trimming cut 4 bases from V and 3 bases from J; bases unmatched to any gene: 11. CDR3 residues: CASSSEYDRGRYEQYF. DNA for the CDR3: TGTGCCAGCAGTTCCGAATATGACAGGGGACGCTACGAGCAGTACTTC.

The chain uses TRBV5-4 and TRBJ2-1; 9 bases match TRBD2. This CDR3 is built from 15 residues. The V gene end was trimmed by 6 bases and the J gene end by 7 bases; junction bases not matched to a gene: 11. Germline V CDR1 and CDR2: SGHNT, YYREEE (reference sequence). In DNA, the CDR3 is TGTGCCAGCACCCCGGGCGGGGGGGCAAGAAATGAGCAGTTCTTC. It translates to CASTPGGGARNEQFF.

The V and J genes are TRBV18 and TRBJ1-4; 8 nucleotides align to TRBD1. Germline V gives CDR1 KGHSH, CDR2 LQKENI. V lost 6 bases, J lost 0 bases, and 6 bases stayed unmatched. CDR3 length: 16 amino acids. CDR3 coding DNA: TGTGCCAGCTCGCCTGGACAGGGATCAACTAATGAAAAACTGTTTTTT. It codes for CASSPGQGSTNEKLFF.

The genes are TRBV7-9 and TRBJ1-2; D is unclear. V was trimmed by 2 bases and J by 8 bases, leaving 18 bases between them. Germline values: CDR1 SEHNR, CDR2 FQNEAQ (reference sequence). The CDR3 runs to 15 residues. CDR3 coding DNA: TGTGCCAGCAGCTTACCCATCCCTCTGGGAACCGGCTACACCTTC. Its translation is CASSLPIPLGTGYTF.

In this sample, this clone turned up a few times. The J gene is TRBJ2-3, the V gene TRBV11-2, with D tentatively TRBD2 (6 bases). Trimming stripped 5 bases from V and 2 bases from J, with 11 bases between. CDR3 length equals 14 residues. Germline values: CDR1 SGHAT, CDR2 FQNNGV. DNA for the CDR3: TGTGCCAGCAGCAGGGACTTCGACACAGATACGCAGTATTTT. Translated: CASSRDFDTDTQYF.

The genes are TRBV18 and TRBJ2-2; 11 bases are shared with TRBD2. Germline V gives CDR1 KGHSH, CDR2 LQKENI. The V and J ends lost 3 bases and 7 bases, in that order; junction bases with no gene match: 7. The CDR3 contains 16 residues. CDR3 region: CASSPLGTSGGGELFF. CDR3 coding DNA: TGTGCCAGCTCACCTCTCGGGACTAGCGGTGGCGGGGAGCTGTTTTTT.

The V and J genes are TRBV6-1 and TRBJ1-2; D gene uncertain. This CDR3 has 10 amino acids. Germline V gene lookup returns CDR1 MNHNS and CDR2 SASEGT. Trimming pared 5 bases from V and 8 bases from J, leaving 6 bases between. CDR3 sequence reads: CASSLWGYTF. CDR3 DNA sequence: TGTGCCAGCAGTCTTTGGGGCTACACCTTC.

This chain links TRBV19 with TRBJ1-5; D gene unclear. The V end was cut by 3 bases, the J end by 2 bases, with 5 bases between. The CDR3 totals 13 residues. Germline V lookup: CDR1 LNHDA, CDR2 SQIVND (reference sequence). CDR3 bases: TGTGCCAGTAGTATTTGGGGCAATCAGCCCCAGCATTTT. Translation gives CASSIWGNQPQHF.